This TCR beta chain appears in the sequencing data of a study of T cell responses to AZD1222 COVID-19 vaccine (dated by TCRdb to about 2021). Regarding the study in general: Because spike-specific TCR depth and breadth did not differ between the two schedules, AZD1222 recipients who got a second dose at roughly 4 weeks were pooled with those who got a second dose at roughly 12 weeks. A total of approximately 250 trial participants underwent TCR sequencing, of whom roughly 210 had received two doses of AZD1222 and approximately 25 had received two doses of the MenACWY control vaccine. Trial participants were enrolled into age subgroups of 18-55, 56-69 and 70-plus years, which contained roughly 150, 30 and 60 TCR-sequenced participants, respectively.

Details on this clone: Its binding antigen is unknown. No qualities accompany the bases; no much larger clone lies one base away.

The CDR3 regions of human TCRbeta chains were subjected to immunosequencing. The paper's processing steps were these. Repertoire TCRs were matched against a reference library of SARS-CoV-2-specific TCRs generated with the MIRA antigen-specificity platform. Breadth was defined as the fraction of unique TCRs that were SARS-CoV-2-associated, and depth was defined as the fraction of total T cells that were SARS-CoV-2-associated. Using the MIRA data, every spike-specific TCR was mapped to the spike region that the TCR reacted to and assigned to either a CD4 or a CD8 class. Log10-transformed breadth and depth values were compared by one-way ANOVA with Sidak's multiple comparisons tests. TCRdb re-hosts the immuneACCESS table, in-frame sequences only. Its copies lack some clones; in the studies checked, an unresolved V gene accounts for under half of them, and the cause for the rest is not known. V, J and clone size derive from that table, while D and trimming were established from the DNA sequence. The sample table contains more than 110,000 clones; only one count was recorded for just over 90% of them. The ten largest clones represent 3.4% of the sample.

After removal of 3 bases from V and 4 bases from J, the junction retains 10 bases not matched to a gene. The CDR3 starts with the cysteine, ends with the phenylalanine, and has 17 residues. This entry keeps only the CDR3 DNA: 51 bases, framed from base 1. The germline V gene (reference sequence) yields SGHNT for CDR1 and YYREEE for CDR2. Overall results and qualifications from the work: Reportedly, almost half of the unique spike-specific TCRs recognized epitopes lying outside the regions that are mutated in the B.1.351 and B.1.1.7 variants. The 56-69-year group was small, and its depth increase did not reach significance, likely because of low power. The whole spike protein was spanned by vaccine-associated CD4 TCRs, and dominant responses were seen in regions 160-218 and 743-854. Because no day 14 peak-response samples were available, the repertoires could be characterized only after the peak T cell response. Conclusions about previously exposed vaccinees were limited because only six AZD1222 recipients were SARS-CoV-2 seropositive at baseline. Most participants were white British and females outnumbered males, and the authors suggested that clonal diversity may have been underestimated. After two AZD1222 doses, spike-specific TCR breadth and depth were significantly higher than at day 0 and than in MenACWY recipients.

The intended sense of this specimen's time point label: baseline before first vaccination. The vaccinee samples were drawn from two UK trials, COV001 and COV002, one of which was a single-blind randomized controlled phase 2/3 trial testing AZD1222 (ChAdOx1 nCoV-19) in healthy adults. For TCRbeta chain sequencing, PBMC samples were collected from trial participants at day 0 and at day 28 after the second dose. The V gene is TRBV5-4 and the J gene is TRBJ2-2, with 9 middle bases fitting TRBD1. The clonotype comes from an adult in good health. The input for sequencing was peripheral blood, taken on day 0 of AZD1222 vaccination. At the DNA level, the sequence is TGTGCCAGCAGCTATCCACCGGGACAGGGCACCACCGGGGAGCTGTTTTTT. This encodes CASSYPPGQGTTGELFF.